This TCR beta chain derives from a study of control samples from healthy donors and cancer patients. The protocol was immunoSEQ multiplex PCR, while the TCRdb copy is restricted to in-frame clones and leaves out a portion. The data contain 100,000 to 150,000 clones, around nine tenths of them singletons. From germline, CDR1 is KGHSH and CDR2 LQKENI. The CDR3 is 14 amino acids. Deletions cut 3 bases from V and 6 bases from J, with 12 bases between. The receptor was derived from a man aged 35-49 years in good health. Sequencing input: blood. The V gene is TRBV18, the J gene TRBJ2-1; D is possibly TRBD1 (5 bases). CDR3 amino acids: CASSPDRGGNEQFF. CDR3 nucleotides: TGTGCCAGCTCACCTGATAGGGGTGGCAATGAGCAGTTCTTC.